These 27 T cell receptor beta chains were all obtained from the same sample, sequenced in a study of CD8 T cells in ankylosing spondylitis. These receptors have no known antigen. TCRdb called the 5' RACE reads again in MiXCR, with one record for every CDR3 protein. The sample records fewer than 550,000 distinct CDR3 sequences, roughly 5.3% being singletons. Whole-study results and caveats: It appeared that ankylosing spondylitis blood was characterized by a TCR beta motif of several highly homologous variants.

Input material: blood, either unsorted or a sorted T cell fraction (not recorded which). Every receptor here comes from a male donor with ankylosing spondylitis.

This clonotype was detected a few times. The V call is TRBV3-1, the J call TRBJ2-4, with a tentative D call TRBD1 (6 bases). Germline CDR1 is LGHDT and CDR2 is YNNKEL (reference sequence). The ends were cut back, 3 bases at V and 6 bases at J, with 9 bases in the middle. This CDR3 is 13 amino acids long. Written as DNA, the CDR3 is TGTGCCAGCAGCCAGGGGGCGGGAAACATTCAGTACTTC. Amino acid sequence: CASSQGAGNIQYF. Together with reference TRBV3-1 and TRBJ2-4, the CDR3 gives the full variable domain: DTAVSQTPKYLVTQMGNDKSIKCEQNLGHDTMYWYKQDSKKFLKIMFSYNNKELIINETVPNRFSPKSPDKAHLNLHINSLELGDSAVYFCASSQGAGNIQYFGAGTRLSVL.

This clonotype was counted at least ten times. The V gene is TRBV28, the J gene TRBJ1-4; no clear D gene. Trimming removed 6 bases at V and 8 bases at J, with 10 bases between. The CDR3 sequence is 12 residues long. Germline V lookup: CDR1 MDHEN, CDR2 SYDVKM. The CDR3 spells CASRAPGEKLFF. The DNA of the CDR3 is TGTGCCAGCAGGGCCCCTGGGGAAAAACTGTTTTTT.

This clonotype has ten or more counts. This chain joins TRBV6-5 and TRBJ2-5, with D unclear. The CDR3 extends over 13 amino acids. Germline V gene lookup returns CDR1 MNHEY and CDR2 SVGAGI. The germline V and J ends were trimmed by 2 bases and 0 bases, with 4 bases remaining between them. The CDR3 region is CASSYRNQETQYF. DNA of the CDR3: TGTGCCAGCAGTTACCGTAACCAAGAGACCCAGTACTTC.

This clonotype was recorded at least ten times. The junction departs from germline at one end; a sequencing error may be responsible. The CDR3 loop is CASSDSAKWLNF. The CDR3 DNA reads as TGTGCCAGCAGTGATTCCGCAAAGTGGTTGAACTTC. The chain uses TRBV2 and TRBJ2-5; the D is unclear. CDR1 is SNHLY and CDR2 is FYNNEI in the germline V gene. This CDR3 has 12 residues.

This clonotype was recorded at least ten times. The J gene is TRBJ2-3, the V gene TRBV4-1, with a weak D call TRBD2 (6 bases). From germline, CDR1 is MGHRA and CDR2 YSYEKL. The CDR3 length is 15 residues. The V and J ends lost 2 bases and 5 bases respectively, with 14 bases between them. DNA of the CDR3: TGCGCCAGCAGCCAAATCGGAGGGAAGGGAGATACGCAGTATTTT. Its protein product is CASSQIGGKGDTQYF.

The V and J genes are TRBV7-2 and TRBJ2-7; TRBD2 agrees at 8 bases. The CDR3 has 15 amino acids. The germline V gene has CDR1 SGHTA and CDR2 FQGNSA. The V segment lost 4 bases and the J segment 1 base; nucleotides outside the gene matches: 6. The CDR3 region is CASSSGGAGSYEQYF. The CDR3 DNA is TGTGCCAGCAGCTCCGGGGGGGCCGGTTCCTACGAGCAGTACTTC.

This clonotype was counted ten times or more. The V and J genes are TRBV3-1 and TRBJ1-2; 9 nucleotides match TRBD1. Germline loops: CDR1 LGHDT, CDR2 YNNKEL (reference sequence). Trimming removed 4 bases from V and 8 bases from J; junction bases left unmatched: 11. The CDR3 is 15 residues long. CDR3 DNA sequence: TGTGCCAGCAGCCCTCCGGACAGGGGTATTTCGGGCTACACCTTC. This translates into CASSPPDRGISGYTF.

A few counts support this clonotype. The chain couples TRBV7-2 to TRBJ1-5; D is ambiguous. The CDR3 loop spans 16 amino acids. The V end lost 0 bases, the J end lost 4 bases, and 13 bases lay between the germline ends. CDR1 and CDR2 from the germline V gene are SGHTA and FQGNSA. CDR3 coding DNA: TGTGCCAGCAGCTTAGCAAGCCCTATTAGTAATCAGCCCCAGCATTTT. Encoded protein: CASSLASPISNQPQHF.

The sample holds many counts of this clonotype. The V and J genes are TRBV20-1 and TRBJ1-3; no clear D. The length of the CDR3 is 12 residues. Germline-derived CDR1 and CDR2 are DFQATT and SNEGSKA (reference sequence). V lost 6 bases and J 2 bases, leaving 8 bases between the germline ends. CDR3 residues: CSARAAGNTIYF. CDR3 coding DNA: TGCAGTGCGCGGGCGGCTGGAAACACCATATATTTT.

This clonotype was detected ten times or more. The V call is TRBV28, the J call TRBJ2-1; 9 bases match TRBD2. This CDR3 is built from 14 residues. Germline-derived CDR1 and CDR2 are MDHEN and SYDVKM. V dropped 7 bases and J dropped 6; count of bases not matched to a gene: 7. Here the CDR3 DNA reads TGTGCCAGCAATCGGGCGGGAGGGGGCAATGAGCAGTTCTTC. It encodes CASNRAGGGNEQFF.

This clonotype came up many times. V is TRBV12-3 or TRBV12-4 and J is TRBJ2-3; D possibly corresponds to TRBD2 (5 bases). This CDR3 has 14 residues. V lost 7 bases to trimming and J lost 4 bases, with 15 bases between them. CDR3 nucleotides: TGTGCCAGCACCCCCAGAGGGCATGCAGATACGCAGTATTTT. This gives the protein CASTPRGHADTQYF.

This clonotype has at least ten counts. V usage is TRBV5-1 and J usage is TRBJ1-6; no firm D call. The CDR3 spans 14 residues. The germline V gene encodes CDR1 SGHRS and CDR2 YFSETQ. V was clipped by 3 bases and J by 10 bases, with 14 bases between them. Here the CDR3 DNA reads TGCGCCAGCAGCTACAGATGGACTGAGTCACCCCTCCACTTT. Its protein is CASSYRWTESPLHF.

This clonotype has a count of ten or more. The chain couples TRBV28 to TRBJ2-2; D remains unclear. The CDR3 contains 15 residues. V lost 3 bases and J 0 bases, leaving 8 bases between the germline ends. The germline V gene has CDR1 MDHEN and CDR2 SYDVKM. The CDR3 loop is CASSLGLPNTGELFF. CDR3 bases: TGTGCCAGCAGTTTGGGGTTACCGAACACCGGGGAGCTGTTTTTT.

This clonotype was counted ten times or more. The chain has TRBV21-1 and TRBJ2-7; TRBD1, the table's D call, lacks a check against the DNA. TRBV21-1 is classified as a pseudogene. This CDR3 is built from 16 residues. The CDR3 is CASSNNEGNLSYEQYF. CDR3 nucleotide sequence: TGTGCCAGCAGCAATAACGAGGGGAATCTCTCCTACGAGCAGTACTTC.

This clonotype was seen many times. This chain links TRBV28 with TRBJ2-3; TRBD1 agrees at 8 bases. The germline V gene encodes CDR1 MDHEN and CDR2 SYDVKM. Unmatched junction bases numbered 2, after V lost 4 bases and J lost 2 bases. This CDR3 comprises 14 residues. CDR3 DNA sequence: TGTGCCAGCAGTTGGACAGGGCCCACAGATACGCAGTATTTT. Translation gives CASSWTGPTDTQYF.

This clonotype was counted a few times. The chain has TRBV28 and TRBJ2-4, with 11 positions matching TRBD2. Germline values: CDR1 MDHEN, CDR2 SYDVKM. J was trimmed by 5 bases and V by 7 bases; bases with no gene match: 4. This CDR3 has 14 residues. The CDR3: CASNGGLAENIQYF. The DNA for the CDR3 is TGTGCCAGCAACGGGGGACTAGCGGAAAACATTCAGTACTTC.

This clonotype showed up many times. The V and J genes are TRBV4-3 and TRBJ2-2, with D possibly being TRBD1 (5 bases). CDR1 and CDR2 (germline): LGHNA, YSLEER. The CDR3 is made up of 13 amino acids. V shed 4 bases and J shed 7 bases, with 10 bases lying between them. The CDR3 sequence: CASSLPRVGELFF. Here the CDR3 DNA reads TGCGCCAGCAGCCTACCCAGGGTCGGGGAGCTGTTTTTT.

This clonotype was observed at least ten times. The chain has TRBV5-1 and TRBJ2-3; D might be TRBD1 or TRBD2, each matching 5 bases. The germline gives CDR1 SGHRS, CDR2 YFSETQ. The V end lost 1 base, the J end lost 6 bases, and 9 bases lay between the germline ends. The CDR3 length is 13 residues. CDR3 in DNA: TGCGCCAGCAGCTTGTTGGGGGAGGATACGCAGTATTTT. Its protein is CASSLLGEDTQYF.

There are many counts of this clonotype. The chain links TRBV18 to TRBJ1-6, with D uncertain. V was shortened by 4 bases and J by 7 bases, with 11 bases between the two germline ends. Germline loops: CDR1 KGHSH, CDR2 LQKENI. The CDR3 has 14 amino acids. CDR3: CASSRSGENSPLHF. In DNA form, the CDR3 reads TGTGCCAGCTCACGTTCCGGGGAGAATTCACCCCTCCACTTT.

This clonotype was seen ten or more times. The V gene is TRBV20-1, the J gene TRBJ1-2, with a weak D call TRBD1 (5 bases). CDR3 length: 13 residues. V lost 3 bases, J lost 4 bases, and 12 bases lay in between. Germline lookup yields CDR1 DFQATT and CDR2 SNEGSKA (reference sequence). CDR3 sequence (DNA): TGCAGTGCTAGCCGGGACGGACCCTATGGCTACACCTTC. Amino acid sequence: CSASRDGPYGYTF.

This clonotype turned up a few times. The rearrangement joins TRBV28 to TRBJ1-1; possibly TRBD1 for D (6 bases). V was pared by 2 bases and J by 3 bases, with 10 bases between. Germline loops: CDR1 MDHEN, CDR2 SYDVKM. The CDR3 is made up of 14 amino acids. CDR3 sequence: CASSLGGSDTEAFF. The CDR3 nucleotides read TGTGCCAGCAGTTTAGGGGGCAGTGACACTGAAGCTTTCTTT.

In this sample, this clonotype turned up many times. The genes are TRBV29-1 and TRBJ2-3; unclear D gene. Germline CDR1 reads SQVTM; CDR2 reads ANQGSEA. CDR3 length: 10 residues. Trimming stripped 4 bases from V and 5 bases from J, with 4 bases between. The CDR3 DNA reads as TGCAGCGTTGGTCAAGATACGCAGTATTTT. Protein product: CSVGQDTQYF.

In this sample, this clonotype turned up many times. The DNA for the CDR3 is TGCGCCAGTTGCCTTATTCAGGGATACGAGCAGTACTTC. This codes for CASCLIQGYEQYF. V and J are TRBV5-1 and TRBJ2-7, with D maybe TRBD1 (5 bases). CDR1 and CDR2 (germline): SGHRS, YFSETQ. Deletions cut 8 bases from V and 4 bases from J, with 16 bases between. This CDR3 spans 13 amino acids.

This clonotype was seen at least ten times. The genes are TRBV20-1 and TRBJ1-1; D is undetermined. Germline V gives CDR1 DFQATT, CDR2 SNEGSKA (reference sequence). The V end lost 3 bases, the J end lost 2 bases, and 7 bases lay between the germline ends. The CDR3 covers 12 residues. CDR3 DNA: TGCAGTGCTAGTTGGAGAAACACTGAAGCTTTCTTT. Protein sequence: CSASWRNTEAFF.

This clonotype has ten or more counts. The V and J genes are TRBV11-1 and TRBJ2-3; 10 bases map to TRBD1. Germline loops: CDR1 SGHAT, CDR2 FQDESV (reference sequence). The CDR3 extends over 16 amino acids. V gave up 5 bases and J gave up 6 bases; unmatched junction bases: 11. DNA of the CDR3: TGTGCCAGCAGCGTCAGTAGACAGGGGGCGACGGATACGCAGTATTTT. It specifies CASSVSRQGATDTQYF.

This clonotype was seen repeatedly, ten times or more. The rearrangement links TRBV7-8 to TRBJ2-1, with a weak D call TRBD2 (5 bases). Germline V gives CDR1 SGHVS, CDR2 FQNEAQ. This CDR3 is built from 14 residues. Trimming took off 6 bases at V and 7 bases at J, with 16 bases between the two ends. The CDR3 spells CASRLLHSGNEQFF. The DNA for the CDR3 is TGTGCCAGCAGATTACTTCACTCGGGGAATGAGCAGTTCTTC.

This clonotype was detected many times. V gene TRBV30 combines with J gene TRBJ1-2, with 7 bases fitting TRBD1. Germline V CDR1 and CDR2: GTSNPN, SVGIG (reference sequence). This CDR3 region has 12 residues. The V and J ends lost 1 base and 5 bases, in that order; junction bases with no gene match: 1. In DNA form, the CDR3 reads TGTGCCTGGAGTGGACAGGGTTATGGCTACACCTTC. It specifies CAWSGQGYGYTF.